The next 17 T cell receptor beta chains were all read from a single sample in a study of control samples from healthy donors and cancer patients. The method was immunoSEQ multiplex PCR; TCRdb's version includes in-frame clones alone and lacks a portion of them. Of fewer than 200,000 clones in the sample, roughly 90% are singletons; the top ten hold around 11%. The sample comprised blood. Receptor source: a man aged 25-45 years in good health.

V and J are TRBV10-3 and TRBJ2-7; 10 nucleotides agree with TRBD2. Trimming took 5 bases from V and 2 from J; bases not matched to a gene: 3. The CDR3 is made up of 14 amino acids. Germline loops: CDR1 ENHRY, CDR2 SYGVKD. The CDR3 DNA is TGTGCCATCAGTAGGACTAGCGGACCCTACGAGCAGTACTTC. Translating it yields CAISRTSGPYEQYF.

V is TRBV19 and J is TRBJ1-5; D gene uncertain. Germline CDR1 reads LNHDA; CDR2 reads SQIVND (reference sequence). V lost 7 bases to trimming and J lost 0 bases, with 4 bases between them. CDR3 size: 12 residues. The CDR3 sequence is CASTLSNQPQHF. CDR3 in DNA: TGTGCCAGTACTCTTAGCAATCAGCCCCAGCATTTT.

The chain links TRBV5-1 to TRBJ2-5; perhaps TRBD1 as D (7 bases). This CDR3 is built from 16 residues. CDR1 is SGHRS, CDR2 YFSETQ, per germline. Between the trimmed V and J ends, which lost 6 bases and 1 base, there was a span of 19 bases. The CDR3 spells CASNRGLSGGQETQYF. CDR3 coding DNA: TGCGCCAGCAACCGGGGGTTATCAGGGGGCCAAGAGACCCAGTACTTC. Variable domain in full (rest from reference TRBV5-1 and TRBJ2-5): KAGVTQTPRYLIKTRGQQVTLSCSPISGHRSVSWYQQTPGQGLQFLFEYFSETQRNKGNFPGRFSGRQFSNSRSEMNVSTLELGDSALYLCASNRGLSGGQETQYFGPGTRLLVL.

V is TRBV11-2 and J is TRBJ1-1; D gene ambiguous. CDR1 SGHAT and CDR2 FQNNGV come from the germline V gene. The V end lost 1 base, the J end lost 4 bases, and 13 bases lay between the germline ends. The CDR3 spans 15 residues. The chain's CDR3 is CASSLVLGIGTEAFF. CDR3 sequence (DNA): TGTGCCAGCAGCTTAGTTCTGGGAATCGGCACTGAAGCTTTCTTT.

The chain carries TRBV28 and TRBJ2-7, with 7 bases that match TRBD1. This CDR3 is 14 amino acids long. Germline-derived CDR1 and CDR2 are MDHEN and SYDVKM. The V and J ends lost 6 bases and 7 bases, in that order; junction bases with no gene match: 12. The CDR3 DNA sequence: TGTGCCAGCAGATCCGGGACAGCAATAGGGGAGCAGTACTTC. Residues: CASRSGTAIGEQYF.

This clone appeared a single time. The V and J genes are TRBV3-1 (or the pseudogene TRBV3-2) and TRBJ2-5; 7 bases align to TRBD2. V was clipped by 0 bases and J by 5 bases; unmatched bases: 12. Per germline, CDR1 LGHDT and CDR2 YNNKEL (reference sequence). The CDR3 is 17 residues long. In nucleotides, the CDR3 is TGTGCCAGCAGCCAAGAATCGGGCGGACGGGGAGGGGAGACCCAGTACTTC. It codes for CASSQESGGRGGETQYF.

This chain uses TRBV5-8 with TRBJ2-3, with D hard to call. V shed 2 bases and J shed 4 bases, with 2 bases lying between them. Germline values: CDR1 SGHTS, CDR2 YDEGEE. This CDR3 has 11 amino acids. The CDR3 DNA sequence: TGTGCCAGCAGCTTTCCAGATACGCAGTATTTT. It codes for CASSFPDTQYF.

Details on this clone: The sample carries other DNA sequences with the same CDR3. The CDR3 here is CASSQRDEQYF. CDR3 DNA sequence: TGTGCCAGCAGCCAAAGGGACGAGCAGTACTTC. The chain links TRBV3-1 (or the pseudogene TRBV3-2) to TRBJ2-7, with D unresolved. This CDR3 has 11 residues. Looked up from germline, CDR1 is LGHDT and CDR2 is YNNKEL (reference sequence). Trimming cost V 2 bases and J 5 bases, with 4 bases left between them.

The count of this clone is one. V usage is TRBV18 and J usage is TRBJ2-7; D call uncertain. CDR3 length: 15 amino acids. Germline CDR1 and CDR2: KGHSH and LQKENI. Trimming removed 5 bases at V and 3 bases at J, with 17 bases between. The CDR3 DNA sequence: TGTGCCAGCTCAACGAACGGGTTTCAACACTACGAGCAGTACTTC. This gives the protein CASSTNGFQHYEQYF.

The V call is TRBV12-3 or TRBV12-4, the J call TRBJ2-7; D uncertain. This CDR3 comprises 11 residues. Trimming removed 7 bases at V and 6 bases at J, with 10 bases between. The CDR3 bases are TGTGCCAGCACCAAGAATGGCGAGCAGTACTTC. Protein sequence: CASTKNGEQYF.

The gene calls are TRBV9 and TRBJ1-3; 7 bases fit TRBD1. The ends lost 3 bases at V and 2 bases at J; junction bases unmatched: 8. Germline V gene sequence: CDR1 SGDLS, CDR2 YYNGEE. The CDR3 covers 16 residues. The CDR3 DNA sequence: TGTGCCAGCAGCGGTAAAACAGGGGATCCTGGAAACACCATATATTTT. As protein: CASSGKTGDPGNTIYF.

The rearrangement uses TRBV9 and TRBJ2-1, with 8 nucleotides matching TRBD1. V lost 2 bases, J lost 2 bases, and 3 bases stayed unmatched. Germline CDR1 and CDR2: SGDLS and YYNGEE. This CDR3 has 15 residues. CDR3 in DNA: TGTGCCAGCAGCGTGTCAGGGGGCCCCTACAATGAGCAGTTCTTC. It specifies CASSVSGGPYNEQFF.

This clone has more than one count but fewer than ten. The CDR3 nucleotides are TGCAGCGTTGAGAGGAGTTATGATGAGCAGTACTTC. Translated: CSVERSYDEQYF. The rearrangement uses TRBV29-1 and TRBJ2-7; no definite D call. The CDR3 sequence is 12 residues long. V gave up 3 bases and J gave up 7 bases, with 13 bases separating them. Germline assignment: CDR1 SQVTM and CDR2 ANQGSEA.

This chain links TRBV25-1 with TRBJ1-1; the D is unclear. This CDR3 contains 15 residues. CDR1 MGHDK and CDR2 SYGVNS come from the germline V gene. V was clipped by 6 bases and J by 3 bases, with 17 bases between them. CDR3 amino acids: CASRLQVNEDTEAFF. The DNA of the CDR3 is TGTGCCAGCAGGCTCCAGGTTAACGAGGACACTGAAGCTTTCTTT.

The rearrangement uses TRBV6-5 and TRBJ2-7; 8 bases agree with TRBD1. This CDR3 contains 16 residues. V was pared by 2 bases and J by 4 bases, with 10 bases of the junction left unmatched. Per germline, CDR1 MNHEY and CDR2 SVGAGI. CDR3 bases: TGTGCCAGCAGTTACAGCACCGGGACAGGAAATTACGAGCAGTACTTC. As protein: CASSYSTGTGNYEQYF.

CDR3 amino acids: CASSPFRGEETQYF. The CDR3 DNA sequence: TGTGCCAGCAGCCCTTTCCGGGGAGAAGAGACCCAGTACTTC. The chain uses TRBV5-4 and TRBJ2-5; D possibly corresponds to TRBD2 (5 bases). V was pared by 4 bases and J by 3 bases, with 13 bases between. The CDR3 consists of 14 residues. CDR1 is SGHNT, CDR2 YYREEE, per germline (reference sequence).

J is TRBJ1-5 and V is TRBV11-2, with D perhaps matching TRBD1 (5 bases). The CDR3 runs to 13 residues. V shed 5 bases and J shed 4 bases, with 9 bases lying between them. Germline V gene data show CDR1 as SGHAT and CDR2 as FQNNGV. CDR3 sequence: CASSRGPNQPQHF. DNA for the CDR3: TGTGCCAGCAGCCGGGGACCGAATCAGCCCCAGCATTTT.